The sequence of this TCR beta chain was determined in a study of T cells in Graves' hyperthyroidism and ophthalmopathy. V lost 3 bases, J lost 4 bases, and 12 bases lay in between. Germline loops: CDR1 DFQATT, CDR2 SNEGSKA (reference sequence). This CDR3 has 13 residues. This clonotype was picked up many times. The antigen remains undetermined. Whole-study findings and limits: Most expanded thyroid clonotypes above 0.001 also appeared in blood.

The diagnostic basis comprised clinical symptoms, serum thyroxine and TRAb, thyroid ultrasound and orbital computed tomography. RNA transcripts gave rise to amplified TCR beta CDR3 regions. HTBI primers were employed in a first-round RT-PCR of the TCR CDR3. Using its own MiXCR run on the multiplex PCR reads, TCRdb lists one record per CDR3 protein. The sample includes about 640,000 distinct CDR3 sequences, more than 20% of them seen just once. The chain has TRBV20-1 and TRBJ1-2; D not certain. This clonotype originated in a man aged 25-40 years with Graves' ophthalmopathy. The sample comprised blood. This chain's CDR3 is CSASRQTSYGYTF. In nucleotides, the CDR3 is TGCAGTGCTAGTCGGCAGACCTCCTATGGCTACACCTTC.